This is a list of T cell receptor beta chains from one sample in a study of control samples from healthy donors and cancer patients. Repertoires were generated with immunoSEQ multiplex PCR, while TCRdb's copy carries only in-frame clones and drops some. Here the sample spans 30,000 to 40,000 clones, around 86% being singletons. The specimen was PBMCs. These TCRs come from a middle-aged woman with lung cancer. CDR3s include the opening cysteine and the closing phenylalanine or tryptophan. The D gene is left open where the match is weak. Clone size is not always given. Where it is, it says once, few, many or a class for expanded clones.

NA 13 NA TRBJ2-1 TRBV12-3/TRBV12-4 TGTGCCAGCAGTCCGGACGGGACGGATGAGCAGTTCTTC CASSPDGTDEQFF
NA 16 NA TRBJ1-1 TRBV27 TGTGCCAGCAGTTTATCGGAGACTCAAGGTCGCCCTGAAGCTTTCTTT CASSLSETQGRPEAFF
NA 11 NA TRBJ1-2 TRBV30 TGTGCCTGGAGTGACCTTTATGGCTACACCTTC CAWSDLYGYTF
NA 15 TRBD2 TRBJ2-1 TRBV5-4 TGTGCCAGCAGCTTGGGCGGGGGGGCCTACAATGAGCAGTTCTTC CASSLGGGAYNEQFF
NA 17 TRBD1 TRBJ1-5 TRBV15 TGTGCCACCAGCAGAGGGGATCGGGACAGAGGTCGTCAGCCCCAGCATTTT CATSRGDRDRGRQPQHF
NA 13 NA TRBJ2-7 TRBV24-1 TGTGCCACCAGTGATGAGGACAGCTACGAGCAGTACTTC CATSDEDSYEQYF
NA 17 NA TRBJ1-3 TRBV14 TGTGCCAGCAGCCAAGAGGGCGGATTCCTCTCTGGAAACACCATATATTTT CASSQEGGFLSGNTIYF
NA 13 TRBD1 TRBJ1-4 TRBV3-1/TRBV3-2 TGTGCCAGCAGCCAAGTTCCAGGGGGAAAACTGTTTTTT CASSQVPGGKLFF
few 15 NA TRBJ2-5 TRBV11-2 TGTGCCAGCAGCTTAGACAGGGGTTCCCAAGAGACCCAGTACTTC CASSLDRGSQETQYF
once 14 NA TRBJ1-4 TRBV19 TGTGCCAGTAGTATAGGAGGCCGTGATGAAAAACTGTTTTTT CASSIGGRDEKLFF
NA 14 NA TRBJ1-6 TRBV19 TGTGCCAGTAGTATGGGGACATTGAATTCACCCCTCCACTTT CASSMGTLNSPLHF
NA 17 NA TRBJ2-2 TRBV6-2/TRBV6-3 TGTGCCAGCAGTGACGGGGGATCCGACGCGAACACCGGGGAGCTGTTTTTT CASSDGGSDANTGELFF
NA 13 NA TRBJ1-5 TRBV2 TGTGCCACCCAGGGCAGGTTCGGGGAGCCCCAGCATTTT CATQGRFGEPQHF
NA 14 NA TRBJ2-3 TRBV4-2 TGTGCCAGCAGCCAAGGACTAGTCGCAGATACGCAGTATTTT CASSQGLVADTQYF
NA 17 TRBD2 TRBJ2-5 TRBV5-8 TGTGCCAGCAGCTTGGGGACTAGCGGGGGAACTGTAGAGACCCAGTACTTC CASSLGTSGGTVETQYF
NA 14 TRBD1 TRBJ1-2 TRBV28 TGTGCCAGCAGGGGGTACAGGGGAAACTATGGCTACACCTTC CASRGYRGNYGYTF
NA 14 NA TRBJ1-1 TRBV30 TGTGCCTGGAGTCGAGGGTCCGGACGGAGTGAAGCTTTCTTT CAWSRGSGRSEAFF
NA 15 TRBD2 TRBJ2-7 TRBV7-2 TGTGCCAGCAGCTTAGATCCGGGACTAGCTTCCGAGCAGTACTTC CASSLDPGLASEQYF
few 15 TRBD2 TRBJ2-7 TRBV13 TGTGCCAGCAGCTTAAAAGGACTAGAGGGATACGAGCAGTACTTC CASSLKGLEGYEQYF
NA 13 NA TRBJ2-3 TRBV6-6 TGTGCCAGCAGTTACCCTCTACTAGGAACGCAGTATTTT CASSYPLLGTQYF
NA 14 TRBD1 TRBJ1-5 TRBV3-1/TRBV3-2 TGTGCCAGCAGCCACAGGACAGGTAATGTGCCCCAGCATTTT CASSHRTGNVPQHF
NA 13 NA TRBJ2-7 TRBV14 TGTGCCAGCAGCCAGGTAGGGGGAGGAGAGCAGTACTTC CASSQVGGGEQYF
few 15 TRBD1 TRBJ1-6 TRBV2 TGTGCCAGCAACACCCGGACAGGGAGCTATTCACCCCTCCACTTT CASNTRTGSYSPLHF
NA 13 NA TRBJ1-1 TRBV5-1 TGCGCCAGCAGCCCCAGCGGGGTGGATGAAGCTTTCTTT CASSPSGVDEAFF
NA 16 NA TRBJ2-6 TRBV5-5 TGTGCCAGCAGCTTGGTATTAAGCTCTGGGGCCAACGTCCTGACTTTC CASSLVLSSGANVLTF
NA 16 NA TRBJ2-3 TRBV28 TGTGCCAGCAGTTTCTTCAGGGGCCGCAGCACAGATACGCAGTATTTT CASSFFRGRSTDTQYF
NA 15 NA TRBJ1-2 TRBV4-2 TGTGCCAGCAGCCAAGTGTCAGGGGTTAACTATGGCTACACCTTC CASSQVSGVNYGYTF
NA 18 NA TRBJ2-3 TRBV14 TGTGCCAGCAGCCATAGGAGAGGGACAAGATTAAGAGTAGATACGCAGTATTTT CASSHRRGTRLRVDTQYF
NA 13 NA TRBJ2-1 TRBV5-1 TGCGCCAGCAGCACCACCTCGGACAATGAGCAGTTCTTC CASSTTSDNEQFF
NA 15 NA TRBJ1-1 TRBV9 TGTGCCAGCAGCCTAAGGGACACCGGGAACACTGAAGCTTTCTTT CASSLRDTGNTEAFF
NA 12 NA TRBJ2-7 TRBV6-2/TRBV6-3 TGTGCCAGCAGCCCCGACCGCTACGAGCAGTACTTC CASSPDRYEQYF
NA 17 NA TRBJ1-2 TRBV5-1 TGCGCCAGCAGCTTGGCCAGTAGTTCGGGGTTGAACTATGGCTACACCTTC CASSLASSSGLNYGYTF
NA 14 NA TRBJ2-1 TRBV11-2 TGTGCCAGCAGCCCCCGGGACAAAGTGGATGAGCAGTTCTTC CASSPRDKVDEQFF
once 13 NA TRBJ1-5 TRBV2 TGTGCCAGCAGGTTCGATAGCAATCAGCCCCAGCATTTT CASRFDSNQPQHF
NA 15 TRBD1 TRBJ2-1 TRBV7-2 TGTGCCAGCAGCTTACAGACAGGGGTAAGTCATGAGCAGTTCTTC CASSLQTGVSHEQFF
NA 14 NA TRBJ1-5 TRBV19 TGTGCCAGTAGTATAGGGGATGGCAATCAGCCCCAGCATTTT CASSIGDGNQPQHF
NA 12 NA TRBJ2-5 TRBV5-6 TGTGCCAGCAGCTTGGGTCGGGAGACCCAGTACTTC CASSLGRETQYF
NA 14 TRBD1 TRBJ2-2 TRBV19 TGTGCCAGTAAGGGACAGGGCGCCACCGGGGAGCTGTTTTTT CASKGQGATGELFF
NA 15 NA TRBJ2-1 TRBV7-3 TGTGCCAGCAGCCTAGAACCGGGGCGTCGGGATGAGCAGTTCTTC CASSLEPGRRDEQFF
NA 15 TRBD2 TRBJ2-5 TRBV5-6 TGTGCCAGCAGCTTGGGCGGGGGGAACTGGGAGACCCAGTACTTC CASSLGGGNWETQYF
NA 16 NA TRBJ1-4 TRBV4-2 TGTGCCAGCAGCTCCCCGGGACGGGTAACTAATGAAAAACTGTTTTTT CASSSPGRVTNEKLFF
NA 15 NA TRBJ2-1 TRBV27 TGTGCCAGCAGCTCCGGGACGGGGGGCGGCCATGAGCAGTTCTTC CASSSGTGGGHEQFF
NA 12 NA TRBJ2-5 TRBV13 TGTGCCAGCAGCTTCTTACGGGAGACCCAGTACTTC CASSFLRETQYF
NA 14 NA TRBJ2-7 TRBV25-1 TGTGCCAGCAGTGAATGGGGGGTTTCATACGAGCAGTACTTC CASSEWGVSYEQYF
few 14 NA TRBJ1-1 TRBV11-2 TGTGCCAGCAGAACAGGGAATCTACTCACTGAAGCTTTCTTT CASRTGNLLTEAFF
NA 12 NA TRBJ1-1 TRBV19 TGTGCCAGTAGTATCGGGACTCTAGGAACTTTCTTT CASSIGTLGTFF
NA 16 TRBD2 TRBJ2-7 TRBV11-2 TGTGCCAGCAGCTTAGATCACGGCGGGGGGCAGTACGAGCAGTACTTC CASSLDHGGGQYEQYF
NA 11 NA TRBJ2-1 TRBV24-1 TGTGCCGCCAGTGATCGGAATGAGCAGTTCTTC CAASDRNEQFF
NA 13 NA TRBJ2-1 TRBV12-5 TGTGCTAGTGGTTTGGGAGTTGGTAATGAGCAGTTCTTC CASGLGVGNEQFF
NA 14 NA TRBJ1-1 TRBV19 TGTGCCAGTAGGCGGGACCGAGGGGACACTGAAGCTTTCTTT CASRRDRGDTEAFF
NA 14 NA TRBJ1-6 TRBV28 TGTGCCAGCATGTTGGGGACTAATAATTCACCCCTCCACTTT CASMLGTNNSPLHF
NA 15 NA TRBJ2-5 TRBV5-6 TGTGCCAGCAGCTCACGAACAGGGAACCAAGAGACCCAGTACTTC CASSSRTGNQETQYF
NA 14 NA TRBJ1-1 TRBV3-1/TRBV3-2 TGTGCCAGCAGCCAAGGGGCAGGGAGTGATGAAGCTTTCTTT CASSQGAGSDEAFF
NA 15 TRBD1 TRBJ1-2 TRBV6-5 TGTGCCAGCAGTTATATGGGACAGGCGAAATATGGCTACACCTTC CASSYMGQAKYGYTF
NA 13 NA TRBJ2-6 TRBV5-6 TGTGCCAGCAAAAGCAGCGGGGCCAACGTCCTGACTTTC CASKSSGANVLTF
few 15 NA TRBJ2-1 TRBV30 TGTGCCTGGAGTGTGCCTCATAGCTCCTACAATGAGCAGTTCTTC CAWSVPHSSYNEQFF